The next 5 T cell receptor beta chains were all read from a single sample in a study of molecular identifiers for immune sequencing clone quantification. MiXCR, run by TCRdb on the PCR reads, gives a single entry per CDR3 protein. The data show 35,000 to 45,000 distinct CDR3 sequences, with 18% seen just once and 5.5% to 7.5% held by the top ten. The sequencing input was naive CD8+ T cells from blood, with Jurkat cell RNA spiked in. The subset: FACS-sorted CD8+CD4-CCR7+CD45RA+ naive T cells. The origin of the receptors is a human donor in good health. Some libraries in this study had Jurkat cell RNA spiked in.

This clonotype came up many times. V usage is TRBV29-1 and J usage is TRBJ2-1; the D gene is possibly TRBD2 (5 bases). Germline values: CDR1 SQVTM, CDR2 ANQGSEA. Trimming removed 3 bases at V and 4 bases at J, with 10 bases between. This CDR3 spans 13 amino acids. The CDR3 DNA reads as TGCAGCGTTGATTTCGGGGTTTACAATGAGCAGTTCTTC. Its translation is CSVDFGVYNEQFF.

This clonotype was counted ten times or more. This chain connects TRBV25-1 to TRBJ2-7; 8 nucleotides match TRBD1. This CDR3 has 14 amino acids. J lost 3 bases, V lost 3 bases, and 4 bases had no gene match. In germline, CDR1 is MGHDK, CDR2 SYGVNS. CDR3 in DNA: TGTGCCAGCAGTGACCGGGACAGGAACTACGAGCAGTACTTC. Amino acid sequence: CASSDRDRNYEQYF.

This clonotype has ten or more counts. The chain joins TRBV28 to TRBJ1-3; TRBD1 matches 8 bases. The CDR3 loop spans 15 amino acids. The germline CDR1 and CDR2 sequences are MDHEN and SYDVKM. Trimming took 6 bases from V and 3 from J; bases not matched to a gene: 7. The CDR3 nucleotides are TGTGCCAGCAGACAAGACAGGGGAGATGGAAACACCATATATTTT. This sequence encodes CASRQDRGDGNTIYF. The variable domain in full, with the rest retrieved from reference TRBV28 and TRBJ1-3, is DVKVTQSSRYLVKRTGEKVFLECVQDMDHENMFWYRQDPGLGLRLIYFSYDVKMKEKGDIPEGYSVSREKKERFSLILESASTNQTSMYLCASRQDRGDGNTIYFGEGSWLTVV.

This clonotype was found many times. This chain joins TRBV10-2 and TRBJ2-1; D gene uncertain. Between the trimmed V and J ends, which lost 2 bases and 5 bases, there was a span of 4 bases. The CDR3 is made up of 12 amino acids. The germline V gene has CDR1 WSHSY and CDR2 SAAADI. The CDR3 reads CASSEPDNEQFF. The CDR3 DNA is TGCGCCAGCAGTGAGCCGGACAATGAGCAGTTCTTC.

The chain joins TRBV14 to TRBJ2-2; tentatively, D is TRBD1 or TRBD2 (5 bases each). CDR3 length: 17 amino acids. The germline CDR1 and CDR2 sequences are SGHDN and FVKESK. Trimming removed 3 bases from V and 0 bases from J, with 14 bases in between. CDR3 loop: CASSHLDKGPNTGELFF. The CDR3, as DNA: TGTGCCAGCAGCCACCTGGATAAGGGACCGAACACCGGGGAGCTGTTTTTT. Full variable domain (rest looked up from reference TRBV14 and TRBJ2-2): EAGVTQFPSHSVIEKGQTVTLRCDPISGHDNLYWYRRVMGKEIKFLLHFVKESKQDESGMPNNRFLAERTGGTYSTLKVQPAELEDSGVYFCASSHLDKGPNTGELFFGEGSRLTVL.